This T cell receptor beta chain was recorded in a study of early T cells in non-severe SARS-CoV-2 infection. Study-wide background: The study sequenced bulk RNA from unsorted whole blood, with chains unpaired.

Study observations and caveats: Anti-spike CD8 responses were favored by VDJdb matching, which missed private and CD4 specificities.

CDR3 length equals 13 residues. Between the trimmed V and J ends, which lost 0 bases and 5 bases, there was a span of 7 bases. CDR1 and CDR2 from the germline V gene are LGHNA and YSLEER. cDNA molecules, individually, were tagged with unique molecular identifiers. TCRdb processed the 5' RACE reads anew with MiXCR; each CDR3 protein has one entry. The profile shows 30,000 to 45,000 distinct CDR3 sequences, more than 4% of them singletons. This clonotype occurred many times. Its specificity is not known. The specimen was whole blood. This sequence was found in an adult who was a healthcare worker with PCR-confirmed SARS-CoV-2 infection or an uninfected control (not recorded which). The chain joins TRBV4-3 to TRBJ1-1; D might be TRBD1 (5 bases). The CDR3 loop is CASSQEAGTEAFF. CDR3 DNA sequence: TGCGCCAGCAGCCAAGAAGCAGGGACTGAAGCTTTCTTT.